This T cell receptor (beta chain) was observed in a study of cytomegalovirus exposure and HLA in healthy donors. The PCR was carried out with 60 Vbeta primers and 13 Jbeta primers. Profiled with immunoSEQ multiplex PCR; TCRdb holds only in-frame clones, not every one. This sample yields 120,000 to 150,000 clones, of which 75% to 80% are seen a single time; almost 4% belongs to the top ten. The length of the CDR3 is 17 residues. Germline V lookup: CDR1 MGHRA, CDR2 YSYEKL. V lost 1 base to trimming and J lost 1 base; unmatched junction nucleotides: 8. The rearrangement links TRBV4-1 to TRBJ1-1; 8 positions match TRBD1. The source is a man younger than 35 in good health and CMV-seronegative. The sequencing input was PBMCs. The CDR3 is CASSQVIGGTGNTEAFF. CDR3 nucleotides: TGCGCCAGCAGCCAAGTTATCGGTGGGACAGGGAACACTGAAGCTTTCTTT.